This T cell receptor (beta chain) was profiled in a study of cytomegalovirus exposure and HLA in healthy donors. The PCR had 60 Vbeta and 13 Jbeta primers. The assay was immunoSEQ multiplex PCR, and TCRdb's table has in-frame clones only and misses some. This sample has 100,000 to 120,000 clones, with around 84% found just once. The origin of this receptor is a woman in her 30s in good health and CMV-seronegative. The specimen was PBMCs.

The CDR3 region is CASSPDRGRGQPQHF. CDR3 nucleotides: TGTGCCAGCAGCCCGGACAGGGGAAGAGGTCAGCCCCAGCATTTT. The chain is built from TRBV6-5 and TRBJ1-5, with 9 bases identical to TRBD1. This CDR3 is 15 amino acids long. Losses at the gene ends were 6 bases for V and 6 bases for J; bases not matched to a gene: 9. Germline assignment: CDR1 MNHEY and CDR2 SVGAGI.